The clone carrying this T cell receptor (beta chain) occurred a few times. What it recognizes is unknown. V was pared by 7 bases and J by 6 bases, with 9 bases of the junction left unmatched. The CDR3 length is 14 residues. Looked up from germline, CDR1 is SGHRS and CDR2 is YFSETQ. Unique molecular identifiers were used in preparing the TCRbeta library. TCRdb independently ran MiXCR on the PCR reads; one entry per CDR3 protein. This sample yields roughly 490,000 distinct CDR3 sequences, of which approximately 10% are seen a single time; around 15% belongs to the top ten. The sample belongs to a study of T-cell reconstitution after alpha-beta-depleted transplantation in children. Overall study results and limits: By about two months after transplant, alpha-beta T cells reportedly arose from several hundred graft clones that had expanded. Diversity and T-cell counts at one year after transplant derived mostly from new T cells. Certain patients had high TCRbeta diversity at day 60, and it came from recipient T cells and thymic progenitors that survived.

The genes are TRBV5-1 and TRBJ2-1; 8 bases match TRBD1. The material was PBMCs, mostly from graft donor cells, obtained 180 days after TCRalphabeta/CD19-depleted stem cell transplant. The sequence derives from a female patient between 2 and 15 years old who had a stem cell transplant for aplastic anemia, so the T cells may come from the graft donor. As DNA, the CDR3 is TGCGCCAGCCTATCCGGGACAGGCTCCAATGAGCAGTTCTTC. Amino acids: CASLSGTGSNEQFF.